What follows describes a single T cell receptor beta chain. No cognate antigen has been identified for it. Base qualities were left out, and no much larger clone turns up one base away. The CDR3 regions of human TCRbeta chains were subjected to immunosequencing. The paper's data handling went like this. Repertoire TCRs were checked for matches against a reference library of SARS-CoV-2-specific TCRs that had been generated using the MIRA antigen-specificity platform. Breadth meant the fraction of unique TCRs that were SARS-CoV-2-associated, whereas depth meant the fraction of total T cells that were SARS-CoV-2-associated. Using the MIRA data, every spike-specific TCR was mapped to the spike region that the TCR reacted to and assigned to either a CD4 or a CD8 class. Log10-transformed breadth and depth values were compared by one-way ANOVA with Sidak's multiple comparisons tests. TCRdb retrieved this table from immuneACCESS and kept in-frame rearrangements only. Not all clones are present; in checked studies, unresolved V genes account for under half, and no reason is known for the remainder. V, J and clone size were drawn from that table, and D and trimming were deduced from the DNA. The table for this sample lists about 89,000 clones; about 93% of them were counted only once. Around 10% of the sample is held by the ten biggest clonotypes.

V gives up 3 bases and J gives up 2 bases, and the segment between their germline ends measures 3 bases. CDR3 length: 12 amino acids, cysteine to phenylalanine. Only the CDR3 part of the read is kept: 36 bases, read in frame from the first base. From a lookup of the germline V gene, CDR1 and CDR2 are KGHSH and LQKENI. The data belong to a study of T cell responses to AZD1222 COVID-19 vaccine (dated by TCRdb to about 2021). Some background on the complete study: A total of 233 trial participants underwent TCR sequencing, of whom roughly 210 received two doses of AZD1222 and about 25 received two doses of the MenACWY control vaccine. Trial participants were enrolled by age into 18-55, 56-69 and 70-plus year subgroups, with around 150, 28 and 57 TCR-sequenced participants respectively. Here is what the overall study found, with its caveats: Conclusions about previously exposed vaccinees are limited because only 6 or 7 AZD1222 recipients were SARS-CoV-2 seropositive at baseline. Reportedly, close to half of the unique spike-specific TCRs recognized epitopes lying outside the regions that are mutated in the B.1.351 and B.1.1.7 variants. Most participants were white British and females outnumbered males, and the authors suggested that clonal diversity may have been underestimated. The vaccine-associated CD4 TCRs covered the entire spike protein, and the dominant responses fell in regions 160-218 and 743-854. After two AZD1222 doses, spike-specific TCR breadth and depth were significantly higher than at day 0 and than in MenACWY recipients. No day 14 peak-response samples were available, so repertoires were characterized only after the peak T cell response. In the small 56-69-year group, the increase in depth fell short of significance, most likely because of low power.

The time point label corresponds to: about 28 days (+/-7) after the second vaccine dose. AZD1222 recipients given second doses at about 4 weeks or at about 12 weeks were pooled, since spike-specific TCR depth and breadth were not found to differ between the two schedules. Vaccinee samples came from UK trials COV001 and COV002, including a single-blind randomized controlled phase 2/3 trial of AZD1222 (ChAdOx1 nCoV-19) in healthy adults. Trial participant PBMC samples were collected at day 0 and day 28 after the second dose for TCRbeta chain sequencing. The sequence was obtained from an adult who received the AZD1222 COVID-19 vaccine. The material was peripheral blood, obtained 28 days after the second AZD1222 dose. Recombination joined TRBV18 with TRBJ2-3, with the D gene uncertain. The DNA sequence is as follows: TGTGCCAGCTCACCGGACACAGATACGCAGTATTTT. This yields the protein CASSPDTDTQYF.